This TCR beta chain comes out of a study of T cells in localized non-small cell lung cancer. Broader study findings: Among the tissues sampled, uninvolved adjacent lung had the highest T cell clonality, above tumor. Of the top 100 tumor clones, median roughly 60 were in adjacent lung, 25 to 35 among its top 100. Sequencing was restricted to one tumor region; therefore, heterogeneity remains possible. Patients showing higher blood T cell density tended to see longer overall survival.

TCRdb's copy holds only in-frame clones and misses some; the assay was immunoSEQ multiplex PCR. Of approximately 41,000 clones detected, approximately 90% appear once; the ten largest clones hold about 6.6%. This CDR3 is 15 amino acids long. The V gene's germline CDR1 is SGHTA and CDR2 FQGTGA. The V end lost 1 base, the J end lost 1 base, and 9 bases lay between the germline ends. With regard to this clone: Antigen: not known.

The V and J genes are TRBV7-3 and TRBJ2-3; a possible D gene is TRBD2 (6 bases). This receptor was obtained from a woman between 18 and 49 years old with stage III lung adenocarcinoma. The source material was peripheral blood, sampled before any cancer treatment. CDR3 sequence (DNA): TGTGCCAGCAGCTTAAGCGGGGTGGGCACAGATACGCAGTATTTT. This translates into CASSLSGVGTDTQYF.